Following are 18 T cell receptor beta chains from one sample sequenced in a study of patients and donors after allogeneic stem cell transplantation. TCRdb fed the RT-PCR reads into MiXCR, producing one record per CDR3 protein. Among hundreds of thousands of distinct CDR3 sequences listed, under 20% were seen once. The sequencing input was blood, either unsorted or a sorted T cell fraction (not recorded which). The receptors originated from a human donor who was either an allogeneic HSCT recipient or a stem cell or donor lymphocyte infusion donor (not recorded which). It is not recorded whose cells these are; they may come from a transplant donor.

This clonotype was observed at least ten times. The V call is TRBV12-3 or TRBV12-4, the J call TRBJ1-1; 8 bases map to TRBD1. Germline trimming cut 5 bases from V and 4 bases from J; bases unmatched to any gene: 9. This CDR3 region has 15 residues. CDR3 coding DNA: TGTGCCAGCAGTAAAGCCAGGGGGCGCGTCACTGAAGCTTTCTTT. It translates to CASSKARGRVTEAFF.

The chain uses TRBV20-1 and TRBJ2-2; D unresolved. The ends were cut back, 6 bases at V and 7 bases at J, with 15 bases in the middle. The CDR3 loop spans 13 amino acids. Germline lookup yields CDR1 DFQATT and CDR2 SNEGSKA (reference sequence). CDR3 amino acids: CSARRTSSGELFF. CDR3 nucleotide sequence: TGCAGTGCCAGGCGGACGTCCAGCGGGGAGCTGTTTTTT.

In this sample, this clonotype turned up a few times. This chain links TRBV27 with TRBJ2-7; D is undetermined. V was shortened by 0 bases and J by 3 bases, with 9 bases between the two germline ends. The length of the CDR3 is 14 residues. Germline V gene data show CDR1 as MNHEY and CDR2 as SMNVEV (reference sequence). In DNA, the CDR3 is TGTGCCAGCAGTTTATCCCCCGTCCTCTACGAGCAGTACTTC. This translates into CASSLSPVLYEQYF.

This clonotype was counted a few times. This rearrangement joins TRBV19 to TRBJ2-7; D tentatively fits TRBD1 or TRBD2 (6 bases each). Germline CDR1 and CDR2: LNHDA and SQIVND (reference sequence). The CDR3 loop spans 15 amino acids. V shed 7 bases and J shed 2 bases, with 18 bases lying between them. CDR3: CASTEGGRATYEQYF. CDR3 DNA sequence: TGTGCCAGTACCGAGGGGGGCCGAGCTACCTACGAGCAGTACTTC.

The chain uses TRBV4-1 and TRBJ1-3, with D hard to call. Trimming left V 3 bases short and J 4 bases short, with 13 bases between. CDR3 length: 15 residues. The germline V gene encodes CDR1 MGHRA and CDR2 YSYEKL. CDR3 protein: CASSQSREVGNTIYF. Here the CDR3 DNA reads TGCGCCAGCAGCCAGTCCCGGGAAGTCGGAAACACCATATATTTT.

The chain carries TRBV18 and TRBJ2-4; a weak D match, TRBD1 (5 bases). CDR1 KGHSH and CDR2 LQKENI come from the germline V gene. The CDR3 sequence is 14 residues long. Between the trimmed V and J ends, which lost 3 bases and 9 bases, there was a span of 15 bases. CDR3 nucleotides: TGTGCCAGCTCACCGGGGCAGGCTTTTGGCATTCAGTACTTC. The encoded protein is CASSPGQAFGIQYF.

V usage is TRBV30 and J usage is TRBJ1-2; tentatively, D is TRBD1 (5 bases). Germline V CDR1 and CDR2: GTSNPN, SVGIG (reference sequence). V lost 7 bases to trimming and J lost 6 bases, with 6 bases between them. The CDR3 has 9 amino acids. The CDR3 nucleotides read TGTGCCTTCAGGGATGGCTACACCTTC. Translating it yields CAFRDGYTF.

The V and J genes are TRBV2 and TRBJ2-1, with 7 bases aligning to TRBD2. Germline CDR1 and CDR2: SNHLY and FYNNEI. V lost 7 bases to trimming and J lost 2 bases; unmatched junction nucleotides: 8. CDR3 size: 15 residues. Here the CDR3 DNA reads TGTGCCAGCATAGGCACTAGCGATGCCTACAATGAGCAGTTCTTC. Protein: CASIGTSDAYNEQFF.

The rearrangement uses TRBV5-6 and TRBJ1-1; 7 bases fit TRBD1. The germline gives CDR1 SGHDT, CDR2 YYEEEE. The CDR3 has 16 residues. The trim removed 3 bases at V and 0 bases at J, leaving 8 bases unmatched. Here the CDR3 reads CASSYQYRGLNTEAFF. CDR3 bases: TGTGCCAGCAGCTACCAATACAGGGGATTGAACACTGAAGCTTTCTTT.

The gene calls are TRBV6-5 and TRBJ2-7; D unclear. V was cut by 4 bases and J by 12 bases, with 13 bases left in between. This CDR3 contains 11 residues. Germline CDR1 reads MNHEY; CDR2 reads SVGAGI. Written as DNA, the CDR3 is TGTGCCAGCAGTTCCCCCTCGATGACGTACTTC. Translated: CASSSPSMTYF.

This clonotype came up a few times. V is TRBV3-1 and J is TRBJ1-1; D call uncertain. V shed 3 bases and J shed 1 base, with 9 bases lying between them. In germline, CDR1 is LGHDT, CDR2 YNNKEL (reference sequence). This CDR3 contains 14 residues. CDR3 coding DNA: TGTGCCAGCAGCCATAACGGACGGAACACTGAAGCTTTCTTT. Amino acid sequence: CASSHNGRNTEAFF.

This clonotype has just a few counts. The rearrangement joins TRBV20-1 to TRBJ2-1; D is unresolved. Germline V gene data show CDR1 as DFQATT and CDR2 as SNEGSKA (reference sequence). Trimming stripped 1 base from V and 7 bases from J, with 8 bases between. This CDR3 spans 12 amino acids. The CDR3, as DNA: TGCAGTGCTAGAGGGGTTAGGAATGAGCAGTTCTTC. Its translation is CSARGVRNEQFF.

This clonotype was seen ten or more times. The chain has TRBV5-1 and TRBJ1-6; D remains ambiguous. V was trimmed by 0 bases and J by 5 bases, leaving 12 bases between them. This CDR3 has 16 residues. Germline-derived CDR1 and CDR2 are SGHRS and YFSETQ. The CDR3 spells CASSLDLTENNSPLHF. In nucleotides, the CDR3 is TGCGCCAGCAGCTTGGACCTGACGGAAAATAATTCACCCCTCCACTTT.

The rearrangement uses TRBV5-6 and TRBJ2-5; unclear D gene. CDR1 and CDR2 (germline): SGHDT, YYEEEE. V was cut by 1 base and J by 4 bases, with 14 bases left in between. This CDR3 contains 15 residues. As DNA, the CDR3 is TGTGCCAGCAGCTTGACAGCTTTAAGTGGAGAGACCCAGTACTTC. It codes for CASSLTALSGETQYF.

There are a few counts of this clonotype. The chain employs TRBV9 and TRBJ2-3, with a possible D match to TRBD1 (5 bases). Germline V gene data show CDR1 as SGDLS and CDR2 as YYNGEE. CDR3 length: 13 residues. Trimming pared 0 bases from V and 4 bases from J, leaving 6 bases between. The DNA for the CDR3 is TGTGCCAGCAGCGTAGTGACAGCAGATACGCAGTATTTT. This translates into CASSVVTADTQYF.

Many counts were recorded for this clonotype. The gene calls are TRBV18 and TRBJ2-2; D unresolved. CDR3 length: 13 amino acids. Germline assignment: CDR1 KGHSH and CDR2 LQKENI. Trimming pared 2 bases from V and 2 bases from J, leaving 3 bases between. CDR3 sequence (DNA): TGTGCCAGCTCACCAAAAAACACCGGGGAGCTGTTTTTT. Protein sequence: CASSPKNTGELFF.

There are many counts of this clonotype. The V and J genes are TRBV6-5 and TRBJ2-2; TRBD2 matches at 7 bases. V lost 6 bases and J lost 2; bases outside the gene matches: 6. The length of the CDR3 is 15 residues. CDR1 and CDR2 from the germline V gene are MNHEY and SVGAGI. The CDR3 DNA is TGTGCCAGCAGATACACTAGCGCTAACACCGGGGAGCTGTTTTTT. Encoded protein: CASRYTSANTGELFF.

At least ten counts were recorded for this clonotype. The chain's CDR3 is CSASNRGPRGYHEQFF. CDR3 nucleotide sequence: TGCAGTGCTAGCAACAGGGGCCCCAGGGGCTATCATGAGCAGTTCTTC. The chain joins TRBV20-1 to TRBJ2-1; 7 nucleotides line up with TRBD1. J was trimmed by 8 bases and V by 3 bases; bases with no gene match: 16. Germline CDR1 and CDR2: DFQATT and SNEGSKA (reference sequence). The CDR3 has 16 amino acids.